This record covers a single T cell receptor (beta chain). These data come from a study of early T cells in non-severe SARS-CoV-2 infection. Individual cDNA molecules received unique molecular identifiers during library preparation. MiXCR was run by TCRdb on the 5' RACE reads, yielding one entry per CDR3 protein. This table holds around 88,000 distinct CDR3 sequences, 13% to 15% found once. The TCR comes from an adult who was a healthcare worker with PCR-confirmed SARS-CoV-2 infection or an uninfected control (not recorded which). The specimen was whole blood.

CDR3 residues: CASSLEQGSYNSPLHF. The CDR3 bases are TGTGCCAGCAGCCTTGAACAGGGCTCCTATAATTCACCCCTCCACTTT. V gene TRBV4-2 combines with J gene TRBJ1-6, with D maybe TRBD1 (6 bases). Trimming took off 4 bases at V and 0 bases at J, with 10 bases between the two ends. The germline V gene encodes CDR1 LGHNA and CDR2 YNFKEQ. The CDR3 loop spans 16 amino acids.